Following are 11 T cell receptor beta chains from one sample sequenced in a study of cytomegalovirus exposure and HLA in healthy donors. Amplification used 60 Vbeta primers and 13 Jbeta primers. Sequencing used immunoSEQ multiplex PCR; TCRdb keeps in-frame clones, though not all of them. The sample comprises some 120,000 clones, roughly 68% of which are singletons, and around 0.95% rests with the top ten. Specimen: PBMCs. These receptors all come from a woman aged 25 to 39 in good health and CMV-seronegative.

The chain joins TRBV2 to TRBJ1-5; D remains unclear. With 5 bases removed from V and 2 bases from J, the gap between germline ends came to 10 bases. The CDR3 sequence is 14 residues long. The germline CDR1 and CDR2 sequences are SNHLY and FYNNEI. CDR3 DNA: TGTGCCAGCAGTCCTAATAGTGGCAATCAGCCCCAGCATTTT. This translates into CASSPNSGNQPQHF.

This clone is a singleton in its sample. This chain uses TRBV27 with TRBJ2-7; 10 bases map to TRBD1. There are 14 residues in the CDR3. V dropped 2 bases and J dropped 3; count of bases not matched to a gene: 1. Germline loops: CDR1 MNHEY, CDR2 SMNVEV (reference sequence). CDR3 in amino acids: CASSLRDRGYEQYF. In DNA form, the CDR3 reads TGTGCCAGCAGTTTACGGGACAGGGGCTACGAGCAGTACTTC.

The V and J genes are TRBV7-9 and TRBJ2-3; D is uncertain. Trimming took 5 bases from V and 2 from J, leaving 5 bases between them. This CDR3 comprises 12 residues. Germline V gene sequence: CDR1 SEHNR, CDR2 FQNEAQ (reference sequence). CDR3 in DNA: TGTGCCAGCAGCGAGGACACAGATACGCAGTATTTT. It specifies CASSEDTDTQYF.

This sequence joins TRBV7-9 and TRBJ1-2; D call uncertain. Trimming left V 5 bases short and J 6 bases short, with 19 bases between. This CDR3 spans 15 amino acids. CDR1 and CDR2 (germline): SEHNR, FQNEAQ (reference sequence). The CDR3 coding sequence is TGTGCCAGCAGCCCCCATGGCAGGCGTAATCATGGCTACACCTTC. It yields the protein CASSPHGRRNHGYTF.

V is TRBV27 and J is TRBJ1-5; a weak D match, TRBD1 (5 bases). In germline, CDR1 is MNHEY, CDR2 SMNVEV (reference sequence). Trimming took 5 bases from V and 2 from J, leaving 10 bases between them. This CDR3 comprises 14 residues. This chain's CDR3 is CASSPRGGNQPQHF. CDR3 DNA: TGTGCCAGCAGTCCAAGGGGCGGCAATCAGCCCCAGCATTTT.

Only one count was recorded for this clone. The CDR3 DNA is TGTGCCAGCAGTGAGTTGCGGACAGGGCCCCCGGGGAACACCGGGGAGCTGTTTTTT. Translated: CASSELRTGPPGNTGELFF. V gene TRBV2 combines with J gene TRBJ2-2, with 8 bases that match TRBD1. The CDR3 has 19 residues. Trimming took 3 bases from V and 1 from J; bases not matched to a gene: 13. Germline V gene data show CDR1 as SNHLY and CDR2 as FYNNEI.

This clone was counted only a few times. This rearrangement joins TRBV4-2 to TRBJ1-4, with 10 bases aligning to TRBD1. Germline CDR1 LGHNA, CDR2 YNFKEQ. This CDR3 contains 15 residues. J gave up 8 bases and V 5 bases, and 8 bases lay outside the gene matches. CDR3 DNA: TGTGCCAGCAGCGCTCCGGGACAGGGGTGGGAAAAACTGTTTTTT. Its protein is CASSAPGQGWEKLFF.

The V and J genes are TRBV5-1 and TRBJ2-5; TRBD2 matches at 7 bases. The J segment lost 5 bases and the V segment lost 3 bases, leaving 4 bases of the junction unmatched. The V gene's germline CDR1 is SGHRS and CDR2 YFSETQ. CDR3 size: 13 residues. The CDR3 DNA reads TGCGCCAGCAGCTCTGGACTAGAGGAGACCCAGTACTTC. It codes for CASSSGLEETQYF.

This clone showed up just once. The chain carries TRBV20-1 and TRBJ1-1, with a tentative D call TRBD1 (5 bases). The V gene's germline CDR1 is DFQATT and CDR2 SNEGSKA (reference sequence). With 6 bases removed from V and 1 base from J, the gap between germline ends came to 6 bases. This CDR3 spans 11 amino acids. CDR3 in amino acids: CSAGGNTEAFF. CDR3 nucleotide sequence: TGCAGTGCGGGGGGGAACACTGAAGCTTTCTTT.

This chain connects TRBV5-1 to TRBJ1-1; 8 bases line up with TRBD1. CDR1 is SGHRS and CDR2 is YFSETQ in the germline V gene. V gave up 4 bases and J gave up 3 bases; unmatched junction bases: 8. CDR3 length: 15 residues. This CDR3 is CASSRTGGADTEAFF. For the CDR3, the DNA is TGCGCCAGCAGCCGTACAGGGGGAGCGGACACTGAAGCTTTCTTT.

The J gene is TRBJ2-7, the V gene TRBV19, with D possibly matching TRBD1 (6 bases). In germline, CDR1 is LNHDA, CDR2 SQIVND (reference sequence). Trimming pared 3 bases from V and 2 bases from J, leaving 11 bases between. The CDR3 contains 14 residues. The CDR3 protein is CASSIGGPTYEQYF. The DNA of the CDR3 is TGTGCCAGTAGTATTGGGGGCCCGACCTACGAGCAGTACTTC.